A single T cell receptor beta chain is shown here with its context. The trim removed 5 bases at V and 4 bases at J, leaving 8 bases unmatched. Germline V gene lookup returns CDR1 SGDLS and CDR2 YYNGEE. The CDR3 length is 14 residues. These data belong to a study of blood T cell repertoires in COVID-19. This table comes from immunoSEQ multiplex PCR, and its TCRdb copy is limited to in-frame clones, with some not included. The data hold 55,000 to 75,000 clones, with roughly 80% observed a single time. The sequencing input was peripheral blood. The chain has TRBV9 and TRBJ1-1; 7 bases line up with TRBD1. The clonotype was recovered from a human donor in a cohort sampled during active COVID-19. CDR3 DNA sequence: TGTGCCAGCAGAGGAGGGGGCGCAGGCACTGAAGCTTTCTTT. Translated, it gives CASRGGGAGTEAFF.